This TCR beta chain appears in the sequencing data of a study of T-cell memory formation after mild COVID-19. Study-wide background: In these data, TCR clusters were largely donor specific.

The study's findings and limits: While clones contracting from day 15 to 85 were balanced between CD4 and CD8, later expanders leaned CD4+.

As concerns this clonotype: Antigen unknown.

With constant-segment primers, 5'RACE yielded cDNA libraries of TCR alpha and TCR beta that carried sample barcodes and UMIs. Using its own MiXCR run on the 5' RACE reads, TCRdb lists one record per CDR3 protein. The sample includes around 500,000 distinct CDR3 sequences, 15% to 20% seen only once; the top ten take approximately 13%. The ends lost 8 bases at V and 2 bases at J; junction bases unmatched: 7. Per the germline V gene, CDR1 is MRHNA and CDR2 is SNTAGT. CDR3 length: 15 amino acids. The J gene is TRBJ2-3, the V gene TRBV6-4, with TRBD2 identical over 10 bases. The sequenced material came from PBMCs or a T cell subset sorted from them (not recorded which). The receptor's source is an adult woman who had mild COVID-19 (a few samples of this study predate the infection). Cell type and time point are not known. This chain's CDR3 is CASSAAGGPTDTQYF. Written as DNA, the CDR3 is TGTGCCAGCTCGGCAGCGGGGGGGCCCACAGATACGCAGTATTTT.